This T cell receptor (beta chain) was documented in a study of regulatory T cells in long-lasting Graves disease. Arm-PCR of CDR3 regions and iRepertoire HTBI primers were the basis on which TCR beta libraries were built. TCRdb itself ran the multiplex PCR reads through MiXCR, one entry per CDR3 protein. The sample lists 500,000 to 800,000 distinct CDR3 sequences; around 32% were seen once. Study-level results: Persistent patients shared about 3,000 public clonotypes among themselves. Newly diagnosed patients shared fewer, at under 1,000. Persistent disease was characterized by preferential usage of TRBV28, TRBJ1-2 and TRBJ2-5.

For this clonotype: Its antigen remains unknown.

Time point defined: persistent/refractory GD, antithyroid drugs over 5 years with positive TRAb. From RNA extracted from PBMCs, the TCR library was made. V was clipped by 6 bases and J by 4 bases; unmatched bases: 9. Germline V gives CDR1 MNHNS, CDR2 SASEGT. The CDR3 is 15 residues long. The sequenced sample was peripheral blood mononuclear cells (PBMCs), obtained when the disease was refractory, from a patient treated with antithyroid drugs. This TCR came from a female donor with Graves disease. This chain links TRBV6-1 with TRBJ1-1; TRBD1 matches 9 bases. In DNA form, the CDR3 reads TGTGCCAGCAGAAGGGACAGGGAGTTGAGCACTGAAGCTTTCTTT. Protein product: CASRRDRELSTEAFF.